Each of the 30 T cell receptor beta chains below was sequenced from the same sample in a study of shared T cell receptors in the human thymus (dated by TCRdb to the early 2020s). Preparation of the library involved the immunoSEQ multiplex PCR assay. This immuneACCESS table, as held by TCRdb, lists in-frame sequences with V and J called but not all clones. Of the missing ones, under half trace to an unresolved V gene in checked studies; the others have no known cause. The sample yields 600,000 to 900,000 clones; 75% to 90% were counted once. Around 0.0099% of the sample rests with the top ten. The same data also contributed to another study, on human thymus T cells.

What was sequenced was thymocytes. These receptors all come from a girl less than two years old with a congenital heart defect. Donor details come from another sample of the same person, matched by shared clones.

J is TRBJ2-1 and V is TRBV2; TRBD2 matches at 14 bases. Germline lookup yields CDR1 SNHLY and CDR2 FYNNEI. The CDR3 contains 18 residues. V gave up 0 bases and J gave up 9 bases; unmatched junction bases: 10. DNA for the CDR3: TGTGCCAGCAGTGAAGCGAACCGGACTAGCGGGGGGACGAGTGAGCAGTTCTTC. Translated, it gives CASSEANRTSGGTSEQFF.

The table lists this clone with a few counts. The V and J genes are TRBV4-1 and TRBJ2-1; 7 bases line up with TRBD1. The J segment lost 6 bases and the V segment lost 0 bases, leaving 14 bases of the junction unmatched. The CDR3 has 18 residues. Germline V gene data show CDR1 as MGHRA and CDR2 as YSYEKL. The CDR3 loop is CASSQDPLTTGSGNEQFF. CDR3 in DNA: TGCGCCAGCAGCCAAGATCCCCTCACGACAGGGTCGGGCAATGAGCAGTTCTTC.

The V call is TRBV4-2, the J call TRBJ2-2, with TRBD2 matching over 9 bases. J lost 6 bases, V lost 1 base, and 12 bases had no gene match. Germline loops: CDR1 LGHNA, CDR2 YNFKEQ. There are 18 residues in the CDR3. The CDR3, as DNA: TGTGCCAGCAGCCAAGTGGTAGCTGGGACTAGCTTCGCCGGGGAGCTGTTTTTT. Translating it yields CASSQVVAGTSFAGELFF.

The chain combines TRBV4-1 with TRBJ2-1; TRBD1 matches 7 bases. J gave up 0 bases and V 0 bases, and 5 bases lay outside the gene matches. CDR1 and CDR2 from the germline V gene are MGHRA and YSYEKL. This CDR3 comprises 17 residues. The CDR3, as DNA: TGCGCCAGCAGCCAAGATCGACAGGGAATCTCCTACAATGAGCAGTTCTTC. It specifies CASSQDRQGISYNEQFF.

The chain employs TRBV4-3 and TRBJ2-2; 10 bases align to TRBD2. Germline V lookup: CDR1 LGHNA, CDR2 YSLEER. The trim removed 0 bases at V and 5 bases at J, leaving 18 bases unmatched. The CDR3 is made up of 21 amino acids. CDR3 protein: CASSQDTASGGALGDTGELFF. CDR3 sequence (DNA): TGCGCCAGCAGCCAAGATACGGCTAGCGGGGGAGCCTTGGGGGATACCGGGGAGCTGTTTTTT.

With respect to this clone: Because the CDR3 is missing its conserved closing phenylalanine or tryptophan, this is likely a read error. Because the CDR3's place on the DNA is in doubt, the DNA is left out and the CDR3 is given as listed by TCRdb. The chain is built from TRBV7-2 and TRBJ1-1. Germline CDR1 reads SGHTA; CDR2 reads FQGNSA. The CDR3 is 11 residues long, ends included. The CDR3 loop is CASSLKGAGMR.

V and J are TRBV7-2 and TRBJ2-3; 11 bases map to TRBD2. CDR1 is SGHTA, CDR2 FQGNSA, per germline. The CDR3 has 18 amino acids. The junction had 13 bases not matched to a gene; V was cut back by 3 bases and J by 5 bases. The CDR3 DNA follows: TGTGCCAGCAGCTTCCTTAGCGGGGGGGCCGTCTCCGGAGATACGCAGTATTTT. This encodes CASSFLSGGAVSGDTQYF.

The rearrangement joins TRBV5-1 to TRBJ1-3, with D possibly TRBD1 on 6 matching bases. Germline V gene sequence: CDR1 SGHRS, CDR2 YFSETQ. This CDR3 has 16 residues. Trimming took off 4 bases at V and 0 bases at J, with 14 bases between the two ends. This chain's CDR3 is CASSHAGAPSGNTIYF. As DNA, the CDR3 is TGCGCCAGCAGCCATGCAGGGGCCCCCTCTGGAAACACCATATATTTT.

J is TRBJ1-4 and V is TRBV28; 9 positions match TRBD1. The CDR3 has 20 residues. The J segment lost 4 bases and the V segment lost 6 bases, leaving 21 bases of the junction unmatched. The germline CDR1 and CDR2 sequences are MDHEN and SYDVKM. The CDR3 loop is CASSSTRNRGPPFLNEKLFF. CDR3 DNA sequence: TGTGCCAGCAGCTCGACCCGAAACAGGGGGCCCCCGTTCCTTAATGAAAAACTGTTTTTT.

For this clone: The same CDR3 arises from other DNA sequences in this sample as well. The V and J genes are TRBV28 and TRBJ2-7; the D is unclear. CDR1 is MDHEN and CDR2 is SYDVKM in the germline V gene. The ends were cut back, 4 bases at V and 1 base at J, with 5 bases in the middle. The CDR3 runs 12 residues. In nucleotides, the CDR3 is TGTGCCAGCAGTTCTGTATCCTACGAGCAGTACTTC. Translation: CASSSVSYEQYF. Using reference TRBV28 and TRBJ2-7 for the parts outside the CDR3, the full variable domain is DVKVTQSSRYLVKRTGEKVFLECVQDMDHENMFWYRQDPGLGLRLIYFSYDVKMKEKGDIPEGYSVSREKKERFSLILESASTNQTSMYLCASSSVSYEQYFGPGTRLTVT.

Here the CDR3 DNA reads TGTGCCAGCAGCTTATGGGGGGGCCCCAACTCTGGAAACACCATATATTTT. It translates to CASSLWGGPNSGNTIYF. The rearrangement uses TRBV7-2 and TRBJ1-3; possibly TRBD1 for D (6 bases). The V and J ends lost 2 bases and 0 bases respectively, with 14 bases between them. Germline V CDR1 and CDR2: SGHTA, FQGNSA. CDR3 length: 17 residues.

This clone was seen just once. The chain carries TRBV6-5 and TRBJ2-7; D is possibly TRBD2 (5 bases). The CDR3 length is 11 residues. Germline V gene lookup returns CDR1 MNHEY and CDR2 SVGAGI. V was cut by 7 bases and J by 4 bases, with 8 bases left in between. CDR3 bases: TGTGCCAGCAAAACGGGATACGAGCAGTACTTC. It yields the protein CASKTGYEQYF.

This clone was picked up one time. V and J are TRBV29-1 and TRBJ2-1, with 7 bases identical to TRBD2. The CDR3 contains 14 residues. Germline CDR1 reads SQVTM; CDR2 reads ANQGSEA. With V trimmed by 7 bases and J by 6 bases, 12 bases remained unmatched. The CDR3 bases are TGCAGCGGGGAGGGCTCCTCAGCCTTCAATGAGCAGTTCTTC. Its translation: CSGEGSSAFNEQFF.

The chain links TRBV29-1 to TRBJ2-1, with TRBD2 as a possible D gene (5 bases). Germline CDR1 is SQVTM and CDR2 is ANQGSEA. Trimming pared 4 bases from V and 8 bases from J, leaving 15 bases between. CDR3 length equals 13 residues. In DNA, the CDR3 is TGCAGCGTTGTAGTGGGAGAAGCGGATGAGCAGTTCTTC. Its protein product is CSVVVGEADEQFF.

The gene calls are TRBV12-5 and TRBJ1-2, with 12 bases identical to TRBD1. CDR3 length equals 18 residues. V lost 3 bases to trimming and J lost 2 bases; unmatched junction nucleotides: 10. From germline, CDR1 is LGHNT and CDR2 FRNRAP. CDR3: CASGFPAGQGAFNYGYTF. The CDR3 DNA reads TGTGCTAGTGGTTTCCCAGCGGGACAGGGGGCCTTCAACTATGGCTACACCTTC.

The chain combines TRBV5-8 with TRBJ2-1; 9 bases align to TRBD1. The V gene's germline CDR1 is SGHTS and CDR2 YDEGEE. The V segment lost 1 base and the J segment 9 bases; nucleotides outside the gene matches: 5. The length of the CDR3 is 14 residues. The CDR3 region is CASSLTGGPVEQFF. In DNA form, the CDR3 reads TGTGCCAGCAGCTTGACAGGGGGCCCGGTTGAGCAGTTCTTC.

This chain connects TRBV15 to TRBJ1-1, with 10 bases matching TRBD1. In germline, CDR1 is LNHNV, CDR2 YYDKDF (reference sequence). The V gene end was trimmed by 1 base and the J gene end by 0 bases; junction bases not matched to a gene: 8. This CDR3 has 18 residues. The CDR3 protein is CATSRVGTGDLVNTEAFF. The CDR3 region has the DNA TGTGCCACCAGCAGAGTCGGGACAGGGGATCTGGTGAACACTGAAGCTTTCTTT.

The genes are TRBV15 and TRBJ1-2, with 9 positions matching TRBD1. Trimming took 1 base from V and 7 from J; bases not matched to a gene: 4. Germline V gives CDR1 LNHNV, CDR2 YYDKDF (reference sequence). The CDR3 has 14 amino acids. CDR3 protein: CATSRGGQGRGYTF. The CDR3 nucleotides read TGTGCCACCAGCAGAGGGGGACAGGGTCGTGGCTACACCTTC. Variable domain in full (rest from reference TRBV15 and TRBJ1-2): DAMVIQNPRYQVTQFGKPVTLSCSQTLNHNVMYWYQQKSSQAPKLLFHYYDKDFNNEADTPDNFQSRRPNTSFCFLDIRSPGLGDTAMYLCATSRGGQGRGYTFGSGTRLTVV.

CDR3 region: CSARVAQAFF. CDR3 nucleotides: TGCAGTGCTAGAGTGGCCCAGGCTTTCTTT. The chain carries TRBV20-1 and TRBJ1-1; D unclear. V was cut by 1 base and J by 11 bases, with 8 bases left in between. Germline lookup yields CDR1 DFQATT and CDR2 SNEGSKA (reference sequence). CDR3 size: 10 residues.

This chain links TRBV20-1 with TRBJ1-2; a weak D match, TRBD1 (6 bases). V was clipped by 5 bases and J by 8 bases, with 12 bases between them. Per germline, CDR1 DFQATT and CDR2 SNEGSKA (reference sequence). The CDR3 covers 11 residues. In DNA form, the CDR3 reads TGCAGTGCTGTCCACAGGGAAGGCTACACCTTC. Its translation is CSAVHREGYTF.

Points on this clone: The same CDR3 also results from other DNA sequences found in this sample. The rearrangement uses TRBV6-5 and TRBJ1-6; D may be TRBD1 (5 bases). Germline lookup yields CDR1 MNHEY and CDR2 SVGAGI. The CDR3 has 12 residues. V lost 5 bases to trimming and J lost 10 bases, with 9 bases between them. The chain's CDR3 is CASSQGLSPLHF. The CDR3 region has the DNA TGTGCCAGCAGTCAGGGACTGTCACCCCTCCACTTT.

This chain connects TRBV5-1 to TRBJ1-1, with 7 positions matching TRBD1. The length of the CDR3 is 15 residues. Germline V lookup: CDR1 SGHRS, CDR2 YFSETQ. J gave up 3 bases and V 3 bases, and 8 bases lay outside the gene matches. CDR3: CASSYQGEQYTEAFF. In DNA, the CDR3 is TGCGCCAGCAGCTACCAGGGGGAGCAGTACACTGAAGCTTTCTTT.

The CDR3 loop reads CASSFSLGGDTQYF. Written as DNA, the CDR3 is TGTGCCAGCAGCTTCTCATTGGGGGGAGATACGCAGTATTTT. This sequence joins TRBV11-2 and TRBJ2-3; a possible D gene is TRBD2 (6 bases). The germline V gene has CDR1 SGHAT and CDR2 FQNNGV. Trimming left V 3 bases short and J 5 bases short, with 12 bases between. This CDR3 comprises 14 residues.

The chain is built from TRBV19 and TRBJ2-3; 8 nucleotides agree with TRBD1. Trimming at V came to 6 bases and at J to 0 bases, leaving 5 bases not matched to a gene. Germline CDR1 reads LNHDA; CDR2 reads SQIVND (reference sequence). The CDR3 covers 15 residues. The CDR3 sequence is CASRTTGASTDTQYF. The CDR3 nucleotides read TGTGCCAGTAGGACGACAGGGGCTAGCACAGATACGCAGTATTTT.

The chain uses TRBV9 and TRBJ1-2; 9 nucleotides line up with TRBD1. The CDR3 runs 16 residues. J gave up 6 bases and V 6 bases, and 15 bases lay outside the gene matches. Germline V gene lookup returns CDR1 SGDLS and CDR2 YYNGEE. CDR3 sequence (DNA): TGTGCCAGCACGATCGACTCCGACAGGGGGATGGATGGCTACACCTTC. It encodes CASTIDSDRGMDGYTF.

This chain uses TRBV5-1 with TRBJ1-3, with D unresolved. The CDR3 is 16 residues long. Trimming pared 0 bases from V and 3 bases from J, leaving 13 bases between. The germline V gene has CDR1 SGHRS and CDR2 YFSETQ. The CDR3 coding sequence is TGCGCCAGCAGCTTGGCGGGGTTACAATATGGAAACACCATATATTTT. Its protein is CASSLAGLQYGNTIYF.

The chain employs TRBV6-5 and TRBJ2-3, with TRBD1 as a possible D gene (6 bases). Trimming removed 5 bases from V and 2 bases from J, with 14 bases in between. The CDR3 runs to 15 residues. Germline V gene lookup returns CDR1 MNHEY and CDR2 SVGAGI. For the CDR3, the DNA is TGTGCCAGCAGTCTCCCAGGGGCCCCCACAGATACGCAGTATTTT. This codes for CASSLPGAPTDTQYF.

With regard to this clone: A read error may account for a junction end that differs from germline. This chain joins TRBV5-6 and TRBJ1-6, with a tentative D call TRBD1 (5 bases). The germline CDR1 and CDR2 sequences are SGHDT and YYEEEE. The CDR3 has 12 residues. CDR3 sequence reads: CASSSQGNRFLF. DNA for the CDR3: TGTGCCAGCAGCTCCCAGGGTAATCGTTTTCTCTTT.

The chain carries TRBV27 and TRBJ2-3; 9 bases align to TRBD2. The length of the CDR3 is 18 residues. V was clipped by 0 bases and J by 5 bases; unmatched bases: 12. CDR1 MNHEY and CDR2 SMNVEV come from the germline V gene (reference sequence). CDR3 protein: CASSLSIGLAGFQDTQYF. DNA of the CDR3: TGTGCCAGCAGTTTATCGATTGGGCTAGCGGGGTTTCAAGATACGCAGTATTTT.

This clone came up once. This sequence joins TRBV6-1 and TRBJ1-3; D unclear. CDR1 is MNHNS and CDR2 is SASEGT in the germline V gene. This CDR3 is built from 13 residues. Trimming removed 4 bases from V and 3 bases from J, with 7 bases in between. In nucleotides, the CDR3 is TGTGCCAGCAGTGGTATTGTTGGAAACACCATATATTTT. Residues: CASSGIVGNTIYF.